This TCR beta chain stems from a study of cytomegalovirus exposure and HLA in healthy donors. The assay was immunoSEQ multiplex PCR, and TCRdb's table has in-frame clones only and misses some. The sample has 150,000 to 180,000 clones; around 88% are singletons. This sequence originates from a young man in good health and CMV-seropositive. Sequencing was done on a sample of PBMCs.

CDR3 residues: CASSGQAGFEAFF. The CDR3 DNA sequence: TGCGCCAGCAGTGGGCAGGCTGGATTCGAAGCTTTCTTT. The chain links TRBV5-1 to TRBJ1-1; D not resolved. The germline CDR1 and CDR2 sequences are SGHRS and YFSETQ. The V end lost 5 bases, the J end lost 8 bases, and 16 bases lay between the germline ends. This CDR3 contains 13 residues. Filled out from reference TRBV5-1 and TRBJ1-1, the complete variable domain reads KAGVTQTPRYLIKTRGQQVTLSCSPISGHRSVSWYQQTPGQGLQFLFEYFSETQRNKGNFPGRFSGRQFSNSRSEMNVSTLELGDSALYLCASSGQAGFEAFFGQGTRLTVV.